The rows below give T cell receptor beta chains drawn from one sample of a study of T-cell memory formation after mild COVID-19. Each CDR3 protein is one row after TCRdb ran MiXCR on the 5' RACE reads. The repertoire holds 100,000 to 150,000 distinct CDR3 sequences, with about 5.9% as singletons. Sample: PBMCs or a T cell subset sorted from them (not recorded which). These receptors were obtained from an adult woman who had mild COVID-19 (a few samples of this study predate the infection). Cell type and time point are not known. The CDR3 runs from the conserved cysteine through the conserved F or W. A D gene is named only where the DNA matches it firmly. Clone sizes are given selectively: once, few, many, or a class where the clone is expanded.

j_gene: TRBJ2-7; d_gene: NA; abundance: few; v_gene: TRBV10-3; CDR3aa: CATSTGRKNEQYF; CDR3nt: TGTGCCACGTCAACAGGGCGGAAAAACGAGCAGTACTTC
j_gene: TRBJ1-1; d_gene: NA; abundance: few; v_gene: TRBV7-2; CDR3aa: CASSLFSRRLYTEAFF; CDR3nt: TGTGCCAGCAGCTTATTCTCACGCAGGCTCTACACTGAAGCTTTCTTT
j_gene: TRBJ2-2; d_gene: NA; abundance: NA; v_gene: TRBV5-3; CDR3aa: CARSLLQVSDSSGTGELFF; CDR3nt: TGTGCCAGAAGCTTGCTACAGGTTTCGGACAGCTCGGGGACCGGGGAGCTGTTTTTT
j_gene: TRBJ1-6; d_gene: NA; abundance: NA; v_gene: TRBV7-9; CDR3aa: CASSLQINNSPLHF; CDR3nt: TGTGCCAGCAGCTTACAGATTAATAATTCACCCCTCCACTTT
j_gene: TRBJ1-2; d_gene: TRBD1; abundance: few; v_gene: TRBV20-1; CDR3aa: CSARISRTGGYYGCTF; CDR3nt: TGCAGTGCTAGGATATCGAGGACAGGGGGTTACTATGGCTGCACCTTC
j_gene: TRBJ1-2; d_gene: TRBD1; abundance: NA; v_gene: TRBV30; CDR3aa: CAWGQGAGGYTF; CDR3nt: TGTGCCTGGGGACAGGGGGCAGGTGGCTACACCTTC
j_gene: TRBJ2-7; d_gene: TRBD1; abundance: NA; v_gene: TRBV5-4; CDR3aa: CASSLWDRETGEQYF; CDR3nt: TGTGCCAGCAGCTTATGGGACAGGGAAACGGGCGAGCAGTACTTC
j_gene: TRBJ2-2; d_gene: NA; abundance: many; v_gene: TRBV6-5; CDR3aa: CASRKPGNTGELFF; CDR3nt: TGTGCCAGCAGAAAACCAGGGAACACCGGGGAGCTGTTTTTT
j_gene: TRBJ2-1; d_gene: NA; abundance: NA; v_gene: TRBV5-1; CDR3aa: CASSFTGVAYNEQFF; CDR3nt: TGCGCCAGCAGCTTTACGGGGGTCGCATACAATGAGCAGTTCTTC
j_gene: TRBJ2-5; d_gene: TRBD2; abundance: NA; v_gene: TRBV7-9; CDR3aa: CASSLWLAGTETQYF; CDR3nt: TGTGCCAGCAGCTTATGGCTAGCGGGGACGGAGACCCAGTACTTC
j_gene: TRBJ2-2; d_gene: NA; abundance: few; v_gene: TRBV4-1; CDR3aa: CASSQGGWTVKNTGELFF; CDR3nt: TGCGCCAGCAGCCAAGGGGGCTGGACAGTGAAGAACACCGGGGAGCTGTTTTTT
j_gene: TRBJ1-2; d_gene: NA; abundance: many; v_gene: TRBV6-6; CDR3aa: CASSSPGEGGYGYTF; CDR3nt: TGTGCCAGCAGTTCCCCCGGGGAGGGAGGGTATGGCTACACCTTC
j_gene: TRBJ2-1; d_gene: NA; abundance: many; v_gene: TRBV5-6; CDR3aa: CASSLWGRVSYNEQFF; CDR3nt: TGTGCCAGCAGCTTGTGGGGCAGGGTTTCTTACAATGAGCAGTTCTTC
j_gene: TRBJ1-4; d_gene: NA; abundance: NA; v_gene: TRBV7-2; CDR3aa: CASSFDGQYNEKLFF; CDR3nt: TGTGCCAGCAGCTTCGATGGACAGTATAATGAAAAACTGTTTTTT
j_gene: TRBJ2-2; d_gene: NA; abundance: few; v_gene: TRBV5-1; CDR3aa: CASSLDGGLSTGELFF; CDR3nt: TGCGCCAGCAGCTTGGATGGAGGGTTGAGCACCGGGGAGCTGTTTTTT
j_gene: TRBJ1-4; d_gene: NA; abundance: few; v_gene: TRBV2; CDR3aa: CASNEHEKLFF; CDR3nt: TGTGCCAGCAACGAGCATGAAAAACTGTTTTTT
j_gene: TRBJ2-3; d_gene: NA; abundance: many; v_gene: TRBV27; CDR3aa: CASSHGQTDTQYF; CDR3nt: TGTGCCAGCAGTCATGGACAGACAGATACGCAGTATTTT
j_gene: TRBJ2-1; d_gene: NA; abundance: few; v_gene: TRBV5-1; CDR3aa: CASSPGTNNEQFF; CDR3nt: TGCGCCAGCAGCCCCGGAACTAACAATGAGCAGTTCTTC
j_gene: TRBJ2-5; d_gene: NA; abundance: many; v_gene: TRBV5-1; CDR3aa: CASSVDLIETQYF; CDR3nt: TGCGCCAGCAGCGTGGACCTGATTGAGACCCAGTACTTC
j_gene: TRBJ1-5; d_gene: NA; abundance: many; v_gene: TRBV15; CDR3aa: CATRRGEARYGGNQPQHF; CDR3nt: TGTGCCACCAGGAGGGGGGAGGCGAGGTATGGTGGCAATCAGCCCCAGCATTTT
j_gene: TRBJ2-4; d_gene: NA; abundance: NA; v_gene: TRBV5-4; CDR3aa: CASSLGLGDNIQYF; CDR3nt: TGTGCCAGCAGCTTGGGCCTCGGTGATAACATTCAGTACTTC
j_gene: TRBJ2-7; d_gene: NA; abundance: many; v_gene: TRBV5-1; CDR3aa: CASTLGGGASYEQYF; CDR3nt: TGCGCCAGCACCCTTGGTGGGGGCGCCTCCTACGAGCAGTACTTC
j_gene: TRBJ1-6; d_gene: NA; abundance: few; v_gene: TRBV4-3; CDR3aa: CASSQTHGLNSPLHF; CDR3nt: TGCGCCAGCAGCCAGACCCATGGCCTGAATTCACCCCTCCACTTT
j_gene: TRBJ2-7; d_gene: NA; abundance: many; v_gene: TRBV5-6; CDR3aa: CASSLSGTGGFEQYF; CDR3nt: TGTGCCAGCAGCTTGTCGGGAACCGGCGGGTTCGAGCAGTACTTC
j_gene: TRBJ2-6; d_gene: NA; abundance: NA; v_gene: TRBV19; CDR3aa: CASSAGAGANVLTF; CDR3nt: TGTGCCAGTAGTGCAGGGGCTGGGGCCAACGTCCTGACTTTC
j_gene: TRBJ2-7; d_gene: NA; abundance: many; v_gene: TRBV28; CDR3aa: CASSLILSGHRKYEQYF; CDR3nt: TGTGCCAGCAGTTTAATATTATCTGGACACCGGAAATACGAGCAGTACTTC
j_gene: TRBJ1-4; d_gene: NA; abundance: few; v_gene: TRBV5-1; CDR3aa: CASSLAWQALGANEKLFF; CDR3nt: TGCGCCAGCAGCTTGGCCTGGCAGGCCCTTGGAGCTAATGAAAAACTGTTTTTT
j_gene: TRBJ2-5; d_gene: NA; abundance: many; v_gene: TRBV5-1; CDR3aa: CASSLVGLQETQYF; CDR3nt: TGCGCCAGCAGCTTGGTAGGCCTACAAGAGACCCAGTACTTC
j_gene: TRBJ1-1; d_gene: TRBD1; abundance: NA; v_gene: TRBV4-3; CDR3aa: CASSQIDRGNTEAFF; CDR3nt: TGCGCCAGCAGCCAGATCGACAGGGGGAACACTGAAGCTTTCTTT
j_gene: TRBJ2-4; d_gene: TRBD2; abundance: NA; v_gene: TRBV12-3/TRBV12-4; CDR3aa: CASSQTGRNIQYF; CDR3nt: TGTGCCAGCAGTCAGACCGGGAGGAACATTCAGTACTTC
j_gene: TRBJ2-3; d_gene: TRBD2; abundance: few; v_gene: TRBV3-1; CDR3aa: CASSQGWRTSGTDTQYF; CDR3nt: TGTGCCAGCAGCCAAGGCTGGAGGACTAGCGGCACAGATACGCAGTATTTT
j_gene: TRBJ1-4; d_gene: NA; abundance: few; v_gene: TRBV12-3/TRBV12-4; CDR3aa: CASSMGGDGGKLFF; CDR3nt: TGTGCCAGCAGCATGGGGGGAGACGGTGGAAAACTGTTTTTT
j_gene: TRBJ2-3; d_gene: TRBD2; abundance: many; v_gene: TRBV7-2; CDR3aa: CASSRRAGLDFPDTQYF; CDR3nt: TGTGCCAGCAGCCGACGGGCGGGACTAGATTTTCCAGATACGCAGTATTTT
j_gene: TRBJ1-1; d_gene: NA; abundance: few; v_gene: TRBV20-1; CDR3aa: CSADAQMNTEAFF; CDR3nt: TGCAGTGCTGATGCTCAGATGAACACTGAAGCTTTCTTT
j_gene: TRBJ2-5; d_gene: NA; abundance: NA; v_gene: TRBV5-1; CDR3aa: CASSLEGREETQYF; CDR3nt: TGCGCCAGCAGCTTGGAGGGCAGGGAGGAGACCCAGTACTTC
j_gene: TRBJ2-7; d_gene: TRBD2; abundance: many; v_gene: TRBV7-9; CDR3aa: CASSSPSGEQYF; CDR3nt: TGTGCCAGCAGCTCCCCTAGCGGCGAGCAGTACTTC
j_gene: TRBJ1-5; d_gene: TRBD1; abundance: few; v_gene: TRBV18; CDR3aa: CASSPPTRGQGNNSNQPQHF; CDR3nt: TGTGCCAGCTCACCACCCACCCGCGGACAGGGGAATAATAGCAATCAGCCCCAGCATTTT
j_gene: TRBJ1-2; d_gene: TRBD1; abundance: few; v_gene: TRBV29-1; CDR3aa: CSVLTGTDYGYTF; CDR3nt: TGCAGCGTCTTGACAGGGACCGACTATGGCTACACCTTC
j_gene: TRBJ2-7; d_gene: TRBD1; abundance: few; v_gene: TRBV5-1; CDR3aa: CASSSRQGALNEQYF; CDR3nt: TGCGCCAGCAGCTCGAGACAGGGGGCGCTTAACGAGCAGTACTTC
j_gene: TRBJ2-7; d_gene: NA; abundance: many; v_gene: TRBV24-1; CDR3aa: CATSDSQVGSYEQYF; CDR3nt: TGTGCCACCAGTGATTCACAGGTCGGGTCCTACGAGCAGTACTTC
j_gene: TRBJ1-2; d_gene: TRBD1; abundance: few; v_gene: TRBV7-6; CDR3aa: CASSSLGGGGSNYGYTF; CDR3nt: TGTGCCAGCAGCTCGTTAGGGGGCGGTGGCAGTAACTATGGCTACACCTTC
j_gene: TRBJ1-1; d_gene: TRBD1; abundance: NA; v_gene: TRBV13; CDR3aa: CASSSTGQGMAEAFF; CDR3nt: TGTGCCAGCAGCTCCACTGGACAGGGGATGGCTGAAGCTTTCTTT
j_gene: TRBJ1-5; d_gene: NA; abundance: many; v_gene: TRBV20-1; CDR3aa: CSARGPDLGQPQHF; CDR3nt: TGCAGTGCTAGAGGCCCTGACCTGGGACAGCCCCAGCATTTT
j_gene: TRBJ1-1; d_gene: NA; abundance: NA; v_gene: TRBV18; CDR3aa: CASTRSSPMNTEAFF; CDR3nt: TGTGCCAGCACAAGGTCTTCGCCTATGAACACTGAAGCTTTCTTT
j_gene: TRBJ1-5; d_gene: TRBD1; abundance: many; v_gene: TRBV24-1; CDR3aa: CATSAGTGPNQPQHF; CDR3nt: TGTGCCACCAGTGCCGGGACAGGGCCCAATCAGCCCCAGCATTTT
j_gene: TRBJ2-1; d_gene: TRBD1; abundance: many; v_gene: TRBV20-1; CDR3aa: CSARDWAGGSYNEQFF; CDR3nt: TGCAGTGCTAGAGATTGGGCAGGGGGCTCCTACAATGAGCAGTTCTTC
j_gene: TRBJ2-7; d_gene: NA; abundance: many; v_gene: TRBV3-1; CDR3aa: CASSQVGYEQYF; CDR3nt: TGTGCCAGCAGCCAGGTGGGATACGAGCAGTACTTC
j_gene: TRBJ2-3; d_gene: NA; abundance: few; v_gene: TRBV28; CDR3aa: CASSPKGRPSTDTQYF; CDR3nt: TGTGCCAGCAGCCCCAAGGGGCGGCCTAGCACAGATACGCAGTATTTT
j_gene: TRBJ2-3; d_gene: TRBD2; abundance: NA; v_gene: TRBV5-1; CDR3aa: CASSPSGGAYTQYF; CDR3nt: TGCGCCAGCAGCCCGAGCGGGGGGGCCTATACGCAGTATTTT
j_gene: TRBJ1-1; d_gene: TRBD1; abundance: NA; v_gene: TRBV7-9; CDR3aa: CASRLQGQTEAFF; CDR3nt: TGTGCCAGCAGGCTACAGGGGCAAACTGAAGCTTTCTTT
j_gene: TRBJ2-3; d_gene: NA; abundance: few; v_gene: TRBV7-2; CDR3aa: CASSRTFGYRDTQYF; CDR3nt: TGTGCCAGCAGCCGGACCTTCGGGTATCGGGATACGCAGTATTTT
j_gene: TRBJ1-6; d_gene: TRBD1; abundance: NA; v_gene: TRBV12-3/TRBV12-4; CDR3aa: CASRSLRQGNSPLHF; CDR3nt: TGTGCCAGCAGGTCCCTCCGACAGGGGAATTCACCCCTCCACTTT
j_gene: TRBJ2-2; d_gene: TRBD2; abundance: few; v_gene: TRBV4-2; CDR3aa: CASSRTSGGRTGELFF; CDR3nt: TGTGCCAGCAGCCGGACTAGCGGGGGTAGGACCGGGGAGCTGTTTTTT
j_gene: TRBJ1-2; d_gene: NA; abundance: NA; v_gene: TRBV5-1; CDR3aa: CASSPGDTTNYGYTF; CDR3nt: TGCGCCAGCAGCCCCGGGGACACGACTAACTATGGCTACACCTTC
j_gene: TRBJ2-3; d_gene: TRBD1; abundance: many; v_gene: TRBV29-1; CDR3aa: CSVGTGADTQYF; CDR3nt: TGCAGCGTGGGGACAGGGGCAGATACGCAGTATTTT
j_gene: TRBJ2-3; d_gene: TRBD2; abundance: many; v_gene: TRBV7-6; CDR3aa: CASSLAPQAGGGTDTQYF; CDR3nt: TGTGCCAGCAGCTTAGCGCCCCAAGCGGGAGGTGGTACAGATACGCAGTATTTT
j_gene: TRBJ2-3; d_gene: TRBD2; abundance: many; v_gene: TRBV5-1; CDR3aa: CASSWGLAGRLQIADTQYF; CDR3nt: TGCGCCAGCAGCTGGGGACTAGCGGGCCGCCTTCAGATAGCAGATACGCAGTATTTT
j_gene: TRBJ1-1; d_gene: NA; abundance: NA; v_gene: TRBV5-1; CDR3aa: CASSLAAQLNTEAFF; CDR3nt: TGCGCCAGCAGCTTGGCGGCGCAATTGAACACTGAAGCTTTCTTT